A single sample gave rise to the 15 T cell receptor beta chains below, sequenced in a study of OX40 agonist ivuxolimab in advanced cancers. Sequencing used immunoSEQ multiplex PCR; TCRdb keeps in-frame clones, though not all of them. Of roughly 25,000 clones listed, about 90% are singletons. The starting material was CD4+ or CD8+ T cells sorted from blood, obtained in a trial of the OX40 agonist ivuxolimab. These receptors all stem from an adult with an advanced solid tumor such as melanoma, head and neck, liver or kidney cancer.

This sequence joins TRBV2 and TRBJ1-2, with D possibly matching TRBD1 (5 bases). Germline values: CDR1 SNHLY, CDR2 FYNNEI. The CDR3 sequence is 11 residues long. V gave up 2 bases and J gave up 12 bases, with 10 bases separating them. The CDR3 sequence is CASSESGVDTF. In nucleotides, the CDR3 is TGTGCCAGCAGTGAATCGGGGGTCGACACCTTC. Variable domain in full (rest from reference TRBV2 and TRBJ1-2): EPEVTQTPSHQVTQMGQEVILRCVPISNHLYFYWYRQILGQKVEFLVSFYNNEISEKSEIFDDQFSVERPDGSNFTLKIRSTKLEDSAMYFCASSESGVDTFGSGTRLTVV.

The chain has TRBV4-2 and TRBJ2-1; 10 bases line up with TRBD2. V shed 4 bases, J shed 6 bases, and the junction held 3 bases outside the gene matches. The CDR3 length is 14 residues. Germline-derived CDR1 and CDR2 are LGHNA and YNFKEQ. The CDR3: CASSRGLAINEQFF. The CDR3, as DNA: TGTGCCAGCAGCCGGGGACTAGCGATCAATGAGCAGTTCTTC.

V and J are TRBV7-9 and TRBJ2-2; possibly TRBD2 for D (5 bases). The CDR3 extends over 13 amino acids. The V gene lost 5 bases and the J gene lost 6 bases, with 10 bases spanning the gap. Germline V gene data show CDR1 as SEHNR and CDR2 as FQNEAQ (reference sequence). The DNA for the CDR3 is TGTGCCAGCAGCCCAGAGGGTTCCGGGGAGCTGTTTTTT. Encoded protein: CASSPEGSGELFF.

The chain combines TRBV5-6 with TRBJ2-7; D is perhaps TRBD1 (6 bases). The length of the CDR3 is 15 residues. V was clipped by 2 bases and J by 6 bases, with 18 bases between them. Germline V gives CDR1 SGHDT, CDR2 YYEEEE. Here the CDR3 reads CASSFMTGASREQYF. The CDR3 nucleotides read TGTGCCAGCAGCTTTATGACAGGAGCCTCCCGCGAGCAGTACTTC.

V and J are TRBV27 and TRBJ2-7; D gene uncertain. Germline CDR1 and CDR2: MNHEY and SMNVEV (reference sequence). This CDR3 spans 14 amino acids. The germline V and J ends were trimmed by 6 bases and 0 bases, with 12 bases remaining between them. The CDR3 DNA sequence: TGTGCCAGCAGCTTTGGTCCTGGCTCCTACGAGCAGTACTTC. It yields the protein CASSFGPGSYEQYF.

The rearrangement joins TRBV28 to TRBJ1-5; D is possibly TRBD1 (6 bases). The germline gives CDR1 MDHEN, CDR2 SYDVKM. This CDR3 has 23 amino acids. V gave up 3 bases and J gave up 0 bases, with 33 bases separating them. CDR3 nucleotide sequence: TGTGCCAGCAGTTTTATTCTTCTCCGGGCTAGAGGGGGTCTCCCCCATAGCAATCAGCCCCAGCATTTT. Translation: CASSFILLRARGGLPHSNQPQHF.

The V gene is TRBV27, the J gene TRBJ2-7; 8 positions agree with TRBD1. With V trimmed by 3 bases and J by 3 bases, 4 bases remained unmatched. Germline V gene data show CDR1 as MNHEY and CDR2 as SMNVEV (reference sequence). This CDR3 spans 14 amino acids. CDR3 in DNA: TGTGCCAGCAGTTTGGGAGACAGGGGCTACGAGCAGTACTTC. Protein sequence: CASSLGDRGYEQYF.

The J gene is TRBJ2-7, the V gene TRBV9; 9 bases match TRBD1. The CDR3 is made up of 14 amino acids. V trimming: 3 bases; J trimming: 2 bases; junction bases outside the gene matches: 3. Germline CDR1 and CDR2: SGDLS and YYNGEE. This CDR3 reads CASSAGQGPYEQYF. CDR3 sequence (DNA): TGTGCCAGCAGCGCGGGACAGGGACCCTACGAGCAGTACTTC.

The J gene is TRBJ2-3, the V gene TRBV9; 14 bases map to TRBD2. The CDR3 sequence is 16 residues long. The J segment lost 8 bases and the V segment lost 3 bases, leaving 8 bases of the junction unmatched. The germline V gene has CDR1 SGDLS and CDR2 YYNGEE. The CDR3 protein is CASSAGTSGRFGTQYF. In DNA form, the CDR3 reads TGTGCCAGCAGCGCTGGGACTAGCGGGAGATTTGGTACGCAGTATTTT.

This chain uses TRBV6-6 with TRBJ2-7; 7 bases agree with TRBD1. This CDR3 region has 12 residues. Germline V gives CDR1 MNHNY, CDR2 SVGAGI (reference sequence). V shed 2 bases, J shed 10 bases, and the junction held 5 bases outside the gene matches. The CDR3 loop reads CASSYGDSEQYF. In DNA, the CDR3 is TGTGCCAGCAGTTACGGGGACAGTGAACAGTACTTC.

This clone has only a few counts. The chain uses TRBV6-5 and TRBJ1-6; tentative D call: TRBD1 (6 bases). There are 14 residues in the CDR3. Germline CDR1 MNHEY, CDR2 SVGAGI. Trimming took 4 bases from V and 11 from J, leaving 15 bases between them. The CDR3 bases are TGTGCCAGCAGTTCCACAGGGCCCCGGGCACCCCTCCACTTT. Its translation: CASSSTGPRAPLHF.

The CDR3 DNA is TGTGCCAGCAGTTTGTTTAGGGGAGTGGTGAACACTGAAGCTTTCTTT. Amino acid sequence: CASSLFRGVVNTEAFF. The chain uses TRBV28 and TRBJ1-1; perhaps TRBD1 as D (5 bases). The V gene lost 3 bases and the J gene lost 0 bases, with 14 bases spanning the gap. The CDR3 runs 16 residues. The germline V gene encodes CDR1 MDHEN and CDR2 SYDVKM.

This rearrangement joins TRBV7-9 to TRBJ1-6, with 7 bases lining up with TRBD1. The CDR3 covers 14 residues. CDR1 is SEHNR and CDR2 is FQNEAQ in the germline V gene (reference sequence). V lost 5 bases, J lost 9 bases, and 7 bases stayed unmatched. Here the CDR3 reads CASSLEGQSSPLHF. The CDR3 DNA follows: TGTGCCAGCAGCCTAGAGGGACAGAGTTCACCCCTCCACTTT.

The chain carries TRBV29-1 and TRBJ1-4; no definite D call. Trimming cost V 1 base and J 8 bases, with 11 bases left between them. The length of the CDR3 is 13 residues. CDR1 is SQVTM and CDR2 is ANQGSEA in the germline V gene. Here the CDR3 DNA reads TGCAGCGTTGAAGGGGGATCCGGAGAAAAACTGTTTTTT. Its protein product is CSVEGGSGEKLFF.

CDR3 DNA: TGTGCCAGCAGCAAACGAGGGGTGAAAACGTCTGGGGCCAACGTCCTGACTTTC. It is translated as CASSKRGVKTSGANVLTF. The chain uses TRBV21-1 and TRBJ2-6. TRBV21-1 is labeled a pseudogene. The CDR3 runs to 18 residues.